This is a list of T cell receptor beta chains from one sample in a study of early T cells in non-severe SARS-CoV-2 infection. MiXCR, applied by TCRdb to the 5' RACE reads, yields one record per CDR3 protein. The table shows about 60,000 distinct CDR3 sequences, with 20% to 25% occurring only once. The sample was whole blood, taken at baseline. The source is an adult who was a healthcare worker with PCR-confirmed SARS-CoV-2 infection or an uninfected control (not recorded which). CDR3s include the opening cysteine and the closing phenylalanine or tryptophan. A D gene is named only where the DNA matches it firmly.

J gene: TRBJ2-1
CDR3 length: 14
D gene: TRBD1
V gene: TRBV12-3/TRBV12-4
CDR3 protein: CASSFRQGASEQFF

J gene: TRBJ1-1
CDR3 length: 15
D gene: .
V gene: TRBV18
CDR3 protein: CASSLLRTDNTEAFF

J gene: TRBJ2-7
CDR3 length: 14
D gene: .
V gene: TRBV5-1
CDR3 protein: CASSLDPGDREQYF

J gene: TRBJ2-7
CDR3 length: 16
D gene: TRBD1
V gene: TRBV4-1
CDR3 protein: CASSLDRGPGTYEQYF

J gene: TRBJ1-6
CDR3 length: 15
D gene: .
V gene: TRBV10-1
CDR3 protein: CASSEESGYNSPLHF

J gene: TRBJ1-2
CDR3 length: 13
D gene: TRBD1
V gene: TRBV5-1
CDR3 protein: CASSSGGTYGYTF

J gene: TRBJ2-3
CDR3 length: 13
D gene: .
V gene: TRBV29-1
CDR3 protein: CSVEDRGGLAQYF

J gene: TRBJ1-6
CDR3 length: 14
D gene: .
V gene: TRBV25-1
CDR3 protein: CASSATGRGSPLHF

J gene: TRBJ1-3
CDR3 length: 15
D gene: .
V gene: TRBV7-8
CDR3 protein: CASSFDGGSGNTIYF

J gene: TRBJ2-7
CDR3 length: 13
D gene: .
V gene: TRBV10-3
CDR3 protein: CAISEPNSSEQYF

J gene: TRBJ1-2
CDR3 length: 13
D gene: TRBD1
V gene: TRBV20-1
CDR3 protein: CSAVRDRNYGYTF

J gene: TRBJ2-3
CDR3 length: 18
D gene: .
V gene: TRBV2
CDR3 protein: CASSEAISPGFSTDTQYF

J gene: TRBJ1-5
CDR3 length: 14
D gene: .
V gene: TRBV30
CDR3 protein: CAWAMGPNNQPQHF

J gene: TRBJ2-7
CDR3 length: 13
D gene: .
V gene: TRBV10-3
CDR3 protein: CAISRRDRGEQYF

J gene: TRBJ2-2
CDR3 length: 17
D gene: TRBD1
V gene: TRBV4-1
CDR3 protein: CASSQETGDIGTGELFF

J gene: TRBJ2-1
CDR3 length: 16
D gene: TRBD2
V gene: TRBV3-1
CDR3 protein: CASSQISGGVNNEQFF

J gene: TRBJ1-2
CDR3 length: 12
D gene: .
V gene: TRBV28
CDR3 protein: CATALGDYGYTF

J gene: TRBJ2-7
CDR3 length: 15
D gene: TRBD1
V gene: TRBV25-1
CDR3 protein: CASSEPGTGVHEQYF

J gene: TRBJ1-1
CDR3 length: 14
D gene: .
V gene: TRBV7-2
CDR3 protein: CASSSQMGISEAFF

J gene: TRBJ2-3
CDR3 length: 15
D gene: .
V gene: TRBV7-3
CDR3 protein: CASSLRGFSGDTQYF

J gene: TRBJ2-5
CDR3 length: 13
D gene: .
V gene: TRBV7-8
CDR3 protein: CASSSTSRETQYF

J gene: TRBJ2-3
CDR3 length: 14
D gene: TRBD1
V gene: TRBV20-1
CDR3 protein: CSERGRGQVDTQYF

J gene: TRBJ1-2
CDR3 length: 15
D gene: TRBD1
V gene: TRBV12-3/TRBV12-4
CDR3 protein: CASSPRQGAGYGYTF

J gene: TRBJ2-2
CDR3 length: 18
D gene: TRBD2
V gene: TRBV6-2/TRBV6-3
CDR3 protein: CASSLLRLAGWNTGELFF

J gene: TRBJ2-1
CDR3 length: 14
D gene: .
V gene: TRBV2
CDR3 protein: CASQKGSSYNEQFF

J gene: TRBJ2-1
CDR3 length: 11
D gene: .
V gene: TRBV12-3/TRBV12-4
CDR3 protein: CASSYGQEQFF

J gene: TRBJ1-4
CDR3 length: 17
D gene: .
V gene: TRBV11-2
CDR3 protein: CASSPLAIAGPNEKLFF

J gene: TRBJ2-5
CDR3 length: 15
D gene: TRBD1
V gene: TRBV6-5
CDR3 protein: CASSYSGGQGETQYF

J gene: TRBJ2-1
CDR3 length: 13
D gene: .
V gene: TRBV6-5
CDR3 protein: CASSLGGRTEQFF

J gene: TRBJ1-2
CDR3 length: 13
D gene: TRBD1
V gene: TRBV20-1
CDR3 protein: CSARDGQGGGYTF

J gene: TRBJ2-7
CDR3 length: 11
D gene: .
V gene: TRBV3-1
CDR3 protein: CASSRTSEQYF

J gene: TRBJ1-4
CDR3 length: 13
D gene: TRBD1
V gene: TRBV20-1
CDR3 protein: CSAQQGRNEKLFF

J gene: TRBJ2-7
CDR3 length: 14
D gene: .
V gene: TRBV7-6
CDR3 protein: CASSLEGSSVVQYF

J gene: TRBJ2-5
CDR3 length: 10
D gene: .
V gene: TRBV2
CDR3 protein: CASTRQEQYF

J gene: TRBJ2-1
CDR3 length: 14
D gene: .
V gene: TRBV15
CDR3 protein: CATSRDSRDGEQFF

J gene: TRBJ2-7
CDR3 length: 13
D gene: .
V gene: TRBV12-3/TRBV12-4
CDR3 protein: CASSLAGKNEQYF

J gene: TRBJ2-3
CDR3 length: 16
D gene: TRBD2
V gene: TRBV13
CDR3 protein: CASSLPPGRGEDTQYF

J gene: TRBJ1-1
CDR3 length: 14
D gene: .
V gene: TRBV7-9
CDR3 protein: CASSLEGGLGAIGF

J gene: TRBJ2-2
CDR3 length: 14
D gene: .
V gene: TRBV9
CDR3 protein: CASAGNANTGELFF

J gene: TRBJ2-7
CDR3 length: 11
D gene: .
V gene: TRBV20-1
CDR3 protein: CSARDPYEQYF

J gene: TRBJ2-3
CDR3 length: 15
D gene: .
V gene: TRBV11-2
CDR3 protein: CASSLGGANTDTQYF

J gene: TRBJ2-1
CDR3 length: 15
D gene: .
V gene: TRBV5-1
CDR3 protein: CASSLVELSYNEQFF

J gene: TRBJ2-6
CDR3 length: 16
D gene: .
V gene: TRBV7-8
CDR3 protein: CASSKPRGSGANVLTF

J gene: TRBJ1-6
CDR3 length: 16
D gene: .
V gene: TRBV18
CDR3 protein: CASSPQAGTAGSPLHF

J gene: TRBJ1-2
CDR3 length: 14
D gene: .
V gene: TRBV7-2
CDR3 protein: CASSPDTTNYGYTF

J gene: TRBJ1-2
CDR3 length: 13
D gene: .
V gene: TRBV10-2
CDR3 protein: CASSERRTRGYTF

J gene: TRBJ2-5
CDR3 length: 14
D gene: TRBD1
V gene: TRBV10-1
CDR3 protein: CASSETGAEGTQYF

J gene: TRBJ1-2
CDR3 length: 12
D gene: TRBD1
V gene: TRBV18
CDR3 protein: CASRDRGYGYTF

J gene: TRBJ2-1
CDR3 length: 16
D gene: TRBD2
V gene: TRBV11-3
CDR3 protein: CASSLELAGSNNEQFF

J gene: TRBJ2-3
CDR3 length: 16
D gene: TRBD2
V gene: TRBV18
CDR3 protein: CASSVSSGASTDTQYF

J gene: TRBJ1-2
CDR3 length: 13
D gene: .
V gene: TRBV14
CDR3 protein: CASSHGTSYGYTF